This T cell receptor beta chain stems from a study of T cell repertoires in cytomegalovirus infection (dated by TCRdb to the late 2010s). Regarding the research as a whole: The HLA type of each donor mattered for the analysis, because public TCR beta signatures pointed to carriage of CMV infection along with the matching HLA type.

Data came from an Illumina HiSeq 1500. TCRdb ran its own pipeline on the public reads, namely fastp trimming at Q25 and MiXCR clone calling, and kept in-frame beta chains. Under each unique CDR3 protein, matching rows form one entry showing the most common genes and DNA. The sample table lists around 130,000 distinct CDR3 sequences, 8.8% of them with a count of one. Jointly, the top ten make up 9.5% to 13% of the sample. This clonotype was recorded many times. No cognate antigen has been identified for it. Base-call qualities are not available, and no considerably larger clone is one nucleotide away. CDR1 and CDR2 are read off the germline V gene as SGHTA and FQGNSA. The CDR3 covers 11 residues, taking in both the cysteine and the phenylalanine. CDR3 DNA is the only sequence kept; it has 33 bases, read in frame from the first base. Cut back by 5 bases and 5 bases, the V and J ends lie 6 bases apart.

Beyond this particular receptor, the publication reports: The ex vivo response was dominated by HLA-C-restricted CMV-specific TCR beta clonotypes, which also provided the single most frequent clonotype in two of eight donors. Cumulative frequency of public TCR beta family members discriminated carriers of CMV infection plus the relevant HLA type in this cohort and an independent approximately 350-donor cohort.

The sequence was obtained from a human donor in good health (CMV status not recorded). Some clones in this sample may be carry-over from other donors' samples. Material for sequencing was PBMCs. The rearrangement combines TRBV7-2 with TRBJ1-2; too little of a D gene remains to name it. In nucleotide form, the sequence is TGTGCCAGCAGCAGGAGTTATGGCTACACCTTC. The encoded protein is CASSRSYGYTF.